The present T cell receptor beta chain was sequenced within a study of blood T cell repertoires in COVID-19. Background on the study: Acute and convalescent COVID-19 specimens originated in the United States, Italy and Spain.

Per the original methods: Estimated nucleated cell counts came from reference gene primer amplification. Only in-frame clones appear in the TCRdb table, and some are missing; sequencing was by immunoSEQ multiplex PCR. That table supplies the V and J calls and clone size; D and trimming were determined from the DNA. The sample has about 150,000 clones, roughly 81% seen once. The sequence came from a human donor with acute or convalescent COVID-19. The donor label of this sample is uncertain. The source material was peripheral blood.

CDR3 DNA: TGTGCCTGGAGCTTTAGCGCGAACACTGAAGCTTTCTTT. It specifies CAWSFSANTEAFF. The V call is TRBV30, the J call TRBJ1-1; D call uncertain. Germline CDR1 GTSNPN, CDR2 SVGIG (reference sequence). V lost 3 bases to trimming and J lost 1 base, with 9 bases between them. There are 13 residues in the CDR3.